A selection of T cell receptor beta chains follows, all from one sample in a study of blood T cell repertoires in COVID-19. Here immunoSEQ multiplex PCR was the method, and the copy in TCRdb shows in-frame clones only, minus some. The sample has a few hundred thousand clones; roughly 90% are singletons. Sequencing was done on a sample of PBMCs or T cells enriched from blood (not recorded which). The receptors originated from a woman in her thirties or forties who had recovered from COVID-19. CDR3s include the opening cysteine and the closing phenylalanine or tryptophan. A D gene is named only where the DNA matches it firmly. The size of a clone is reported for some rows only, either as once, few or many, or as a class for expanded clones.

D gene,clone size,V gene,J gene,CDR3 DNA,CDR3 protein
.,.,TRBV11-2,TRBJ1-5,TGTGCCAGCAGCCAAACGGGTTATCAGCCCCAGCATTTT,CASSQTGYQPQHF
.,.,TRBV5-4,TRBJ1-2,TGTGCCAGCAGCCTGGGACTCCGATCTAACTATGGCTACACCTTC,CASSLGLRSNYGYTF
.,once,TRBV28,TRBJ1-1,TGTGCCAGCAGTACCCAGGGGAACACTGAAGCTTTCTTT,CASSTQGNTEAFF
TRBD2,.,TRBV7-2,TRBJ2-1,TGTGCCAGCAGCTTAGAGCCTAGCGGGCACTACAATGAGCAGTTCTTC,CASSLEPSGHYNEQFF
.,.,TRBV9,TRBJ1-1,TGTGCCAGCAGCGTAGTAATACAGGAAAGATTATCACAGACTGAAGCTTTCTTT,CASSVVIQERLSQTEAFF
.,.,TRBV11-2,TRBJ1-2,TGTGCCAGCAGCCGGATACAGGGTCGGAATGGCTACACCTTC,CASSRIQGRNGYTF
.,.,TRBV6-5,TRBJ1-1,TGTGTCTCCGGGGGGGGCACTGAAGCTTTCTTT,CVSGGGTEAFF
.,.,TRBV4-2,TRBJ1-1,TGTGCCAGCAGCCAAAGTCGGGACAATATGAAAGACGAAGCTTTCTTT,CASSQSRDNMKDEAFF
.,.,TRBV18,TRBJ1-5,TGTGCCAGCTCACCACTAGGGCTTCGAGGGAGCAATCAGCCCCAGCATTTT,CASSPLGLRGSNQPQHF
.,.,TRBV11-2,TRBJ2-5,TGTGCCAGCAGCTTCAGCGCGATCCAAGAGACCCAGTACTTC,CASSFSAIQETQYF
.,.,TRBV30,TRBJ2-7,TGTGCCTGGAGTTCCAGCGCCTACGAGCAGTACTTC,CAWSSSAYEQYF
.,.,TRBV10-3,TRBJ1-3,TGTGCCAGCCTTGGGGACACTGGAAACACCATATATTTT,CASLGDTGNTIYF
TRBD2,once,TRBV7-2,TRBJ2-7,TGTGCCAGCAGTTCCCACAGCGGGAGAGCCCTGCACTTC,CASSSHSGRALHF
.,.,TRBV7-9,TRBJ1-2,TGTGCCAGCAGCCAAGACAGTTATGGTAGCTACACCTTC,CASSQDSYGSYTF
TRBD2,.,TRBV7-9,TRBJ2-5,TGTGCCAGCAGCCATGGACTAGCGGGAGAGACCCAGTACTTC,CASSHGLAGETQYF
.,.,TRBV4-1,TRBJ2-1,TGCGCCAGCAGCCAAGCTCTAGCTAGGTCTAATGAGCAGTTCTTC,CASSQALARSNEQFF
.,few,TRBV3-1/TRBV3-2,TRBJ1-1,TGTGCCAGCAGCCCGGGGGTCGAAGCTTTCTTT,CASSPGVEAFF
.,few,TRBV2,TRBJ2-1,TGTGCCAGCAGTGATTGGCGGAGCTCCTACAATGAGCAGTTCTTC,CASSDWRSSYNEQFF
.,.,TRBV27,TRBJ1-2,TGTGCCAGCGGAAAAGGGACAAACTATGGCTACACCTTC,CASGKGTNYGYTF
TRBD2,.,TRBV25-1,TRBJ2-3,TGTGCCAGCTGCGCCGATGGACTAGCGGGAGGCACAGATACGCAGTATTTT,CASCADGLAGGTDTQYF
TRBD1,.,TRBV11-2,TRBJ2-5,TGTGCCAGCAGCTTAAGGGGGCTTCGAGAGACCCAGTACTTC,CASSLRGLRETQYF
.,once,TRBV20-1,TRBJ1-5,TGCAGTGCTAGTAAGGGGGAGGGGACCTATCAGCCCCAGCATTTT,CSASKGEGTYQPQHF
TRBD2,.,TRBV7-7,TRBJ2-1,TGTGCTAGCAGCTTAGGACTAGCGGGAGATGAGCAGTTCTTC,CASSLGLAGDEQFF
.,.,TRBV10-3,TRBJ2-7,TGTGCCATCAGTGACTTGCGTACCGCAAACGAGCAGTACTTC,CAISDLRTANEQYF
.,.,TRBV2,TRBJ1-2,TGTGCCGGCACAGGTTTAGGAGGCTACACCTTC,CAGTGLGGYTF
TRBD1,.,TRBV3-1/TRBV3-2,TRBJ1-3,TGTGCCAGCAGCCGTTCCGGGACAGGGGCTGGAAACACCATATATTTT,CASSRSGTGAGNTIYF
TRBD1,.,TRBV4-1,TRBJ2-7,TGCGCCAGCAGAGCGGGACAGGGGAGATCCTACGAGCAGTACTTC,CASRAGQGRSYEQYF
TRBD1,.,TRBV27,TRBJ1-5,TGTGCCAGCAGTTTTCAGGGGGCGGTTGATCAGCCCCAGCATTTT,CASSFQGAVDQPQHF
TRBD2,.,TRBV6-5,TRBJ2-7,TGTGCCAGCTCCGGGGGGGCCCCCTACGAGCAGTACTTC,CASSGGAPYEQYF
.,.,TRBV14,TRBJ2-5,TGTGCCAGCAGTGCTGTCCAGAACCGTCAAGAGACCCAGTACTTC,CASSAVQNRQETQYF
.,once,TRBV19,TRBJ1-2,TGTGCCAGTAGTGGTGGAGGGCAGGGCAGGAGTGATGGCTACACCTTC,CASSGGGQGRSDGYTF
TRBD1,.,TRBV9,TRBJ2-1,TGTGCCAGCAGCGTAGAAGGTGGGACAGGAACCTACAATGAGCAGTTCTTC,CASSVEGGTGTYNEQFF
TRBD1,once,TRBV19,TRBJ1-1,TGTGCCAGTCTTGGACAGGGGGCTTCTACTGAAGCTTTCTTT,CASLGQGASTEAFF
.,.,TRBV2,TRBJ1-5,TGTGCCAGCAGGCGCCGGGAACAAAGCAATCAGCCCCAGCATTTT,CASRRREQSNQPQHF
TRBD1,.,TRBV19,TRBJ1-2,TGTGCCAGTAGTGTAAGACAGGGTGGGGGCTATGGCTACACCTTC,CASSVRQGGGYGYTF
TRBD1,.,TRBV29-1,TRBJ2-1,TGCAGCGTTACAGGGGGCTCCTACAATGAGCAGTTCTTC,CSVTGGSYNEQFF
.,.,TRBV6-5,TRBJ1-1,TGTGCCAGCAGGAGAGCTTCAGGGGCCCCTGAAGCTTTCTTT,CASRRASGAPEAFF
TRBD1,.,TRBV12-3/TRBV12-4,TRBJ2-7,TGTGCCAGCAGAAGGACAGGTTACGAGCAGTACTTC,CASRRTGYEQYF
TRBD2,.,TRBV10-3,TRBJ2-3,TGTGCCATCAGTGGACTAGCCGCCGCAGATACGCAGTATTTT,CAISGLAAADTQYF
TRBD2,.,TRBV11-2,TRBJ2-7,TGTGCCAGCAGCTTAGAAGGGACTATCTCCTACGAGCAGTACTTC,CASSLEGTISYEQYF
TRBD1,.,TRBV9,TRBJ2-7,TGTGCCAGCAGCGTTACAGGGGGATACGAGCAGTACTTC,CASSVTGGYEQYF
TRBD2,.,TRBV4-3,TRBJ2-1,TGCGCCAGCAGCCAGGGACTAGCGGGTCCGTCCTACAATGAGCAGTTCTTC,CASSQGLAGPSYNEQFF
TRBD1,.,TRBV27,TRBJ1-2,TGTGCCAGCAGTTTATACGCAGGGGGGAGGAATGGCTACACCTTC,CASSLYAGGRNGYTF
TRBD1,.,TRBV13,TRBJ1-2,TGTGCCAGCAGCTCGGACAGGGTACGCCACACCTTC,CASSSDRVRHTF
.,.,TRBV24-1,TRBJ2-2,TGTGCCACCAGTGATTTTTCGTCGCACAGGGCGAACACCGGGGAGCTGTTTTTT,CATSDFSSHRANTGELFF
.,.,TRBV6-5,TRBJ1-2,TGTGCCAGCAGTTCCCCAGACAGACCTAACTATGGCTACACCTTC,CASSSPDRPNYGYTF
.,few,TRBV21-1,TRBJ2-1,TGTGCCAGCAGCAAAGGAAAGCGGGGGAACTACAATGAGCAGTTCTTC,CASSKGKRGNYNEQFF
TRBD2,.,TRBV4-3,TRBJ2-2,TGCGCCAGCAGCCAAGGCGGGGCGGGAGTTCGCGGGGAGCTGTTTTTT,CASSQGGAGVRGELFF
.,few,TRBV19,TRBJ1-2,TGTGCCAGTAGCCCTTTTTCGACAGACCAAGGGACTAACTATGGCTACACCTTC,CASSPFSTDQGTNYGYTF
.,.,TRBV12-5,TRBJ1-1,TGTGCTAGTGGTGCCGGGGGTAACACTGAAGCTTTCTTT,CASGAGGNTEAFF
TRBD1,.,TRBV11-3,TRBJ1-2,TGTGCCAGCAGCTTAGGGACAGGCGGCTACACCTTC,CASSLGTGGYTF
.,.,TRBV5-6,TRBJ2-2,TGTGCCAGCAGCTGGAGAGTTGAGAACACCGGGGAGCTGTTTTTT,CASSWRVENTGELFF
TRBD1,.,TRBV7-2,TRBJ2-3,TGTGCCAGCAGCTCGGACAGGGTCTGGACAGATACGCAGTATTTT,CASSSDRVWTDTQYF
TRBD1,few,TRBV7-8,TRBJ1-2,TGTGCCAGCAGCCGACGGGACAGGAGCTATGGCTACACCTTC,CASSRRDRSYGYTF
TRBD1,.,TRBV27,TRBJ2-5,TGTGCCAGCGCTCGACAGGGCAGGATCGAGACCCAGTACTTC,CASARQGRIETQYF